Listed below are T cell receptor beta chains from one sample, sequenced in a study of blood T cell repertoires in COVID-19. TCRdb keeps only in-frame clones here, not all; method: immunoSEQ multiplex PCR. The sample comprises roughly 200,000 clones, 80% to 90% of which are singletons, and 3.5% to 4.5% rests with the top ten. Specimen: PBMCs or T cells enriched from blood (not recorded which). These receptors were collected from a woman aged 40 to 50 with acute COVID-19. CDR3s include the opening cysteine and the closing phenylalanine or tryptophan. D genes are given only for firm matches. Clone size, where shown, is once, few, many, or a class for clones that have expanded.

V gene	D gene	J gene	clone size	CDR3 length	CDR3 protein	CDR3 DNA
TRBV15	TRBD2	TRBJ2-1	few	17	CATSRVLPLAGVNEQFF	TGTGCCACCAGCAGAGTACTCCCTCTAGCGGGAGTAAATGAGCAGTTCTTC
TRBV11-2	-	TRBJ2-7	-	14	CASSFRQVTYEQYF	TGTGCCAGCAGCTTCCGACAGGTGACCTACGAGCAGTACTTC
TRBV12-2	-	TRBJ2-3	-	11	CASRFPNTQYF	TGTGCAAGTCGCTTCCCCAATACGCAGTATTTT
TRBV19	TRBD2	TRBJ2-5	once	18	CASSPRLSFSGGQETQYF	TGTGCCAGTAGTCCTCGCCTCTCGTTTAGCGGGGGCCAAGAGACCCAGTACTTC
TRBV27	-	TRBJ2-2	-	13	CASSLLGTGELFF	TGTGCCAGCAGTTTGCTAGGTACCGGGGAGCTGTTTTTT
TRBV7-3	-	TRBJ1-1	-	13	CASSFSLNTEAFF	TGTGCCAGCAGCTTTTCTCTAAACACTGAAGCTTTCTTT
TRBV7-9	-	TRBJ2-1	-	13	CASSLRSLSEQFF	TGTGCCAGCAGCTTGCGAAGTTTAAGTGAGCAGTTCTTC
TRBV11-2	TRBD2	TRBJ2-1	-	19	CASSFRSGLAGGSYNEQFF	TGTGCCAGCAGCTTTAGGTCTGGACTAGCGGGAGGTTCCTACAATGAGCAGTTCTTC
TRBV5-6	TRBD1	TRBJ1-2	-	16	CASSFRGTGPIYGYTF	TGTGCCAGCAGCTTCCGCGGGACAGGGCCAATTTATGGCTACACCTTC
TRBV10-2	-	TRBJ2-1	-	13	CASSEGLAVEQFF	TGCGCCAGCAGTGAGGGATTAGCAGTTGAGCAGTTCTTC
TRBV11-3	TRBD1	TRBJ1-4	-	15	CASSLGTGVGEKLFF	TGTGCCAGCAGCTTAGGGACAGGGGTTGGTGAAAAACTGTTTTTT
TRBV3-1/TRBV3-2	-	TRBJ1-1	-	14	CASSLGTQNTEAFF	TGTGCCAGCAGCCTCGGGACACAGAACACTGAAGCTTTCTTT
TRBV15	TRBD1	TRBJ1-4	-	19	CATSREKPGQGLPNEKLFF	TGTGCCACCAGCAGAGAAAAACCGGGACAGGGTCTACCTAATGAAAAACTGTTTTTT
TRBV19	TRBD1	TRBJ2-2	-	16	CASSIQGTGNTGELFF	TGTGCCAGTAGTATTCAAGGGACAGGGAACACCGGGGAGCTGTTTTTT
TRBV14	-	TRBJ1-4	-	14	CASSPGGLGEKLFF	TGTGCCAGCAGCCCAGGAGGGCTGGGTGAAAAACTGTTTTTT
TRBV7-8	TRBD1	TRBJ1-6	once	15	CASSPRDRDNSPLHF	TGTGCCAGCAGCCCCCGGGACAGGGATAATTCACCCCTCCACTTT
TRBV28	TRBD2	TRBJ2-3	-	18	CASSSLVPGTSSTDTQYF	TGTGCCAGCAGTTCCCTAGTACCCGGGACTAGCTCCACAGATACGCAGTATTTT
TRBV24-1	-	TRBJ1-5	-	12	CATSNSNQPQHF	TGTGCCACCAGCAATAGCAATCAGCCCCAGCATTTT
TRBV6-1	-	TRBJ1-2	-	15	CASKGPGFVDYGYTF	TGTGCCAGCAAGGGGCCTGGTTTCGTGGACTATGGCTACACCTTC
TRBV28	-	TRBJ1-1	-	12	CASSNKNTEAFF	TGTGCCAGCAGCAACAAAAACACTGAAGCTTTCTTT
TRBV5-4	TRBD2	TRBJ2-7	-	18	CASSLSKLAGGPIYEQYF	TGTGCCAGCAGCTTGTCCAAATTAGCGGGAGGGCCGATCTACGAGCAGTACTTC
TRBV28	-	TRBJ2-7	once	12	CASSQGFYEQYF	TGTGCCAGCAGTCAGGGGTTCTACGAGCAGTACTTC
TRBV6-5	-	TRBJ1-1	-	14	CASSGTRGNTEAFF	TGTGCCAGCAGCGGGACACGAGGGAACACTGAAGCTTTTTTT
TRBV11-2	TRBD1	TRBJ2-4	few	15	CASSLGGQAANIQYF	TGTGCCAGCAGCTTAGGGGGACAGGCGGCAAACATTCAGTACTTC
TRBV5-1	-	TRBJ2-1	-	15	CASSSVQGGPNEQFF	TGCGCCAGCAGCTCGGTGCAGGGGGGACCCAATGAGCAGTTCTTC
TRBV19	TRBD2	TRBJ2-2	-	20	CASSINYRLAGAGGTGELFF	TGTGCCAGTAGTATCAACTATCGACTAGCGGGAGCTGGGGGGACCGGGGAGCTGTTTTTT
TRBV19	-	TRBJ2-7	-	14	CASREGPETYEQYF	TGTGCCAGTAGGGAGGGGCCAGAAACATACGAGCAGTACTTC
TRBV2	-	TRBJ2-3	-	13	CATKGVSIDTQYF	TGTGCCACCAAGGGGGTTTCCATAGATACGCAGTATTTT
TRBV19	TRBD2	TRBJ2-3	once	12	CASSIGGDTQYF	TGTGCCAGTAGTATCGGGGGGGATACGCAGTATTTT
TRBV2	-	TRBJ2-2	-	13	CASSEGREGELFF	TGTGCCAGCAGTGAGGGCAGGGAAGGGGAGCTGTTTTTT
TRBV18	TRBD1	TRBJ2-2	-	16	CASSPGTGGSTGELFF	TGTGCCAGCTCACCCGGGACAGGGGGCAGCACCGGGGAGCTGTTTTTT
TRBV7-3	TRBD2	TRBJ2-1	once	15	CASSPGRESYNEQFF	TGTGCCAGCAGCCCGGGGAGGGAGTCCTACAATGAGCAGTTCTTC
TRBV11-3	-	TRBJ2-1	-	12	CASSLGTDEQFF	TGTGCCAGCAGCTTAGGGACAGATGAGCAGTTCTTC
TRBV28	TRBD1	TRBJ1-2	-	13	CASSNRGLYGYTF	TGTGCCAGCAGTAACAGGGGGCTCTATGGCTACACCTTC
TRBV19	TRBD2	TRBJ2-3	-	18	CASSAGLAGGRSADTQYF	TGTGCCAGTAGTGCCGGACTAGCGGGAGGAAGGAGCGCAGATACGCAGTATTTT
TRBV18	-	TRBJ1-1	-	13	CASSPALNTEAFF	TGTGCCAGCTCACCGGCCTTGAACACTGAAGCTTTCTTT
TRBV5-1	-	TRBJ2-3	-	12	CASSGSTDTQYF	TGCGCCAGCAGCGGCAGCACAGATACGCAGTATTTT
TRBV7-9	-	TRBJ2-3	-	19	CASSARDRVSGGPADTQYF	TGTGCCAGCAGCGCGCGGGACAGGGTCTCGGGAGGGCCGGCAGATACGCAGTATTTT
TRBV6-1	TRBD2	TRBJ2-1	-	18	CASSEPPYGVRELNEQFF	TGTGCCAGCAGTGAACCCCCTTACGGGGTGCGGGAGCTAAATGAGCAGTTCTTC
TRBV5-1	-	TRBJ2-1	once	14	CASSGHRVGNEQFF	TGCGCCAGCAGCGGGCACCGCGTGGGTAATGAGCAGTTCTTC
TRBV7-9	TRBD1	TRBJ1-1	-	15	CASSSRTGANTEAFF	TGTGCCAGCAGCTCCCGGACAGGAGCGAACACTGAAGCTTTCTTT
TRBV5-4	-	TRBJ1-2	-	13	CASSKDRNYGYTF	TGTGCCAGCAGCAAGGACAGAAACTATGGCTACACCTTC
TRBV4-1	-	TRBJ1-1	-	16	CASSQEAGRVNTEAFF	TGCGCCAGCAGCCAAGAGGCTGGCAGGGTGAACACTGAAGCTTTCTTT
TRBV30	-	TRBJ2-7	-	12	CAWMDSAYEQYF	TGTGCCTGGATGGACTCCGCCTACGAGCAGTACTTC
TRBV30	-	TRBJ1-5	-	14	CAWRLPGVRQPQHF	TGTGCCTGGAGGCTTCCGGGGGTACGTCAGCCCCAGCATTTT
TRBV5-6	-	TRBJ1-4	-	12	CASSLDKEKLFF	TGTGCCAGCAGCTTGGACAAAGAAAAACTGTTTTTT
TRBV29-1	TRBD1	TRBJ1-1	-	13	CSGVSQGATEAFF	TGCAGCGGTGTAAGTCAGGGGGCGACTGAAGCTTTCTTT
TRBV2	-	TRBJ2-7	-	13	CASSDQGLYEQYF	TGTGCCAGCAGTGACCAGGGTCTCTACGAGCAGTACTTC
TRBV28	-	TRBJ1-6	-	15	CASSLFGRYNSPLHF	TGTGCCAGCAGTTTATTTGGCAGATATAATTCACCCCTCCACTTT
TRBV20-1	TRBD2	TRBJ2-2	-	15	CSASPSGLYTGELFF	TGCAGTGCTAGTCCCTCGGGACTATACACCGGGGAGCTGTTTTTT
TRBV27	TRBD1	TRBJ2-7	-	15	CASSLDRGSSYEQYF	TGTGCCAGCAGTTTAGACAGGGGCTCCTCCTACGAGCAGTACTTC
TRBV7-6	TRBD2	TRBJ2-2	-	16	CASVEEAGGHTGELFF	TGTGCCAGCGTCGAAGAGGCGGGAGGGCACACCGGGGAGCTGTTTTTT
TRBV5-1	-	TRBJ2-2	-	15	CASSLETRNTGELFF	TGCGCCAGCAGCTTGGAGACTAGGAACACCGGGGAGCTGTTTTTT
TRBV30	-	TRBJ2-7	-	12	CAWTKQGYEQYF	TGTGCCTGGACAAAGCAGGGCTACGAGCAGTACTTC
TRBV5-6	-	TRBJ1-2	-	14	CASSSGTGGYGYTF	TGTGCCAGCAGCTCCGGGACGGGAGGCTATGGCTACACCTTC
TRBV9	-	TRBJ2-4	-	15	CASSERPRGENIQYF	TGTGCCAGCAGCGAGAGGCCCCGGGGAGAAAACATTCAGTACTTC